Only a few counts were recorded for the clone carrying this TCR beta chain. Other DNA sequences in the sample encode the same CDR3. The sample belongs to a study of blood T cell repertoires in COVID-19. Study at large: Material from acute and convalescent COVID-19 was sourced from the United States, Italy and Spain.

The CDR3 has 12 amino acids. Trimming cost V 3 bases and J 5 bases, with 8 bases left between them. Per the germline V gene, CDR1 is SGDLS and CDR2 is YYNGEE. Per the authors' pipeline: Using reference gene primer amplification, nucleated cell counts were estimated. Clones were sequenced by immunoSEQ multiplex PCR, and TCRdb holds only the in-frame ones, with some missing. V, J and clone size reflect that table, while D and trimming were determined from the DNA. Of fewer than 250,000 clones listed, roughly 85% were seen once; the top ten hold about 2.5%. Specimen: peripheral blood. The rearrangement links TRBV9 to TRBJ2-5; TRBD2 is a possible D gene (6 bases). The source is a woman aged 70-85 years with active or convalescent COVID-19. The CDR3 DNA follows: TGTGCCAGCAGCGCAGGAGGGGAGACCCAGTACTTC. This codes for CASSAGGETQYF.